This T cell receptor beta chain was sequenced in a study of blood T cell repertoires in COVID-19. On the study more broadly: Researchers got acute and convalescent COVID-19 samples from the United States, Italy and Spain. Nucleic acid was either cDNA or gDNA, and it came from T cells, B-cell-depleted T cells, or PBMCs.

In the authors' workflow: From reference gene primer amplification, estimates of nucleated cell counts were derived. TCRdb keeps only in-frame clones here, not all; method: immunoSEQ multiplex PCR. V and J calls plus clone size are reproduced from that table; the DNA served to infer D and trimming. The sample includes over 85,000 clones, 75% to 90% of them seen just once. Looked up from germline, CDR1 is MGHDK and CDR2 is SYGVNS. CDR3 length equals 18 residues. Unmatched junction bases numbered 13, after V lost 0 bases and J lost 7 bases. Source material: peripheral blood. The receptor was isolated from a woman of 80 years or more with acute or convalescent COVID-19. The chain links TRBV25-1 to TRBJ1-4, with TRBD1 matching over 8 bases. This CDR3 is CASSEYQGRGLLREKLFF. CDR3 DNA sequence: TGTGCCAGCAGTGAATATCAGGGCAGGGGGCTTCTGCGTGAAAAACTGTTTTTT.